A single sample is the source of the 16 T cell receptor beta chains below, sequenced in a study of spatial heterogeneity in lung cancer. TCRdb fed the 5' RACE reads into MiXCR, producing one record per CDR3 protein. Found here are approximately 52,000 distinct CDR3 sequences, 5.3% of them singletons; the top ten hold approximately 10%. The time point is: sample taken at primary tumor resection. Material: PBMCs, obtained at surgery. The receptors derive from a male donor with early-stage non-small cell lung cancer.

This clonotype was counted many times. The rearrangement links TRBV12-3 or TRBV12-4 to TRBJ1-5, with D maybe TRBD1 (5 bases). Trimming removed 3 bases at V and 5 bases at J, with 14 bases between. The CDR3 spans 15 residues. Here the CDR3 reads CASSFAGSNHQPQHF. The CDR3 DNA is TGTGCCAGCAGTTTCGCAGGGAGTAATCATCAGCCCCAGCATTTT.

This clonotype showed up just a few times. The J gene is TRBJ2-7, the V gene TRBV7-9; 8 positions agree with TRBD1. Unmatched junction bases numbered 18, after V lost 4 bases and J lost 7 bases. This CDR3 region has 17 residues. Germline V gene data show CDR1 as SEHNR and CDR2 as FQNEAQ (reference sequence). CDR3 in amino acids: CASSSDRSGQGLREQYF. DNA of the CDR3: TGTGCCAGCAGCTCCGACCGCTCCGGACAGGGACTGAGGGAGCAGTACTTC.

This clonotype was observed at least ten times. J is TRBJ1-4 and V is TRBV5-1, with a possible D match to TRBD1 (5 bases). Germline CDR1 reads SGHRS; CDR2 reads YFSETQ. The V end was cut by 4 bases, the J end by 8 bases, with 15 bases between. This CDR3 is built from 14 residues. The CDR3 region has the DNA TGCGCCAGCAGCAGCTCACGAGAGGGGGAAAAACTGTTTTTT. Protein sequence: CASSSSREGEKLFF.

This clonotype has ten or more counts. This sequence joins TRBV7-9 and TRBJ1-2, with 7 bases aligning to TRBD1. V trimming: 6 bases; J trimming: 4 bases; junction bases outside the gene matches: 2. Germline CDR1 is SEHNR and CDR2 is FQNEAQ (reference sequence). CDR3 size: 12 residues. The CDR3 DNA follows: TGTGCCAGCAGTCGGGACAGCTATGGCTACACCTTC. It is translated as CASSRDSYGYTF.

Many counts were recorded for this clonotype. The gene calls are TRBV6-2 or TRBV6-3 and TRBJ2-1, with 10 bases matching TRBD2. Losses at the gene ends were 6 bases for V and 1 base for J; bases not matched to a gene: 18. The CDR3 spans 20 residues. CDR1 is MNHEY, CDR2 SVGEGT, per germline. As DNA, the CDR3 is TGTGCCAGCAGATCGGCGAGGGAAAGCGGGAGGGCCGTTTCCTACAATGAGCAGTTCTTC. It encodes CASRSARESGRAVSYNEQFF.

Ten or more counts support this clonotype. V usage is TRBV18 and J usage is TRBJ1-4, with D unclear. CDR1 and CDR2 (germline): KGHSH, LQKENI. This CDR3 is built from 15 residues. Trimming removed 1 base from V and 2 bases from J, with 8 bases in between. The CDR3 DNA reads TGTGCCAGCTCACCACGGTCCGAGACTAATGAAAAACTGTTTTTT. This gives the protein CASSPRSETNEKLFF. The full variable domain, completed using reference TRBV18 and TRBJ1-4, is NAGVMQNPRHLVRRRGQEARLRCSPMKGHSHVYWYRQLPEEGLKFMVYLQKENIIDESGMPKERFSAEFPKEGPSILRIQQVVRGDSAAYFCASSPRSETNEKLFFGSGTQLSVL.

The CDR3 loop reads CSGGETNYGYTF. The CDR3 DNA reads as TGCAGTGGTGGGGAAACTAACTATGGCTACACCTTC. The chain joins TRBV20-1 to TRBJ1-2, with D uncertain. CDR1 is DFQATT, CDR2 SNEGSKA, per germline (reference sequence). Trimming removed 7 bases at V and 0 bases at J, with 9 bases between. This CDR3 is built from 12 residues.

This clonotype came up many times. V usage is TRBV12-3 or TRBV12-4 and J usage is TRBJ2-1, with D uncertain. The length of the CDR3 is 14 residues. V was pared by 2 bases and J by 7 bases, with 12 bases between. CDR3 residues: CASSLLDMQNEQFF. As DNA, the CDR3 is TGTGCCAGCAGTTTATTAGACATGCAAAATGAGCAGTTCTTC.

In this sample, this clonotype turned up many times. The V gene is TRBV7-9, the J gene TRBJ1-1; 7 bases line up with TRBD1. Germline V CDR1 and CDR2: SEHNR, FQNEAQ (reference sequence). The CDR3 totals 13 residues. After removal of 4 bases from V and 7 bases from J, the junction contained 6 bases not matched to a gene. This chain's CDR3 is CASSSRRGNEAFF. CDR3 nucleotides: TGTGCCAGCAGCTCCCGCAGGGGGAATGAAGCTTTCTTT.

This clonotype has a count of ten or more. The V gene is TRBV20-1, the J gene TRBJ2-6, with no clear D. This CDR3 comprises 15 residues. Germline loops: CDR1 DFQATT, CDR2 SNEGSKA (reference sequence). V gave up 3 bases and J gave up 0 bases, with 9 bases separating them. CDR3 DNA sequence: TGCAGTGCTAGTAAGGTTTCCTCTGGGGCCAACGTCCTGACTTTC. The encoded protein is CSASKVSSGANVLTF.

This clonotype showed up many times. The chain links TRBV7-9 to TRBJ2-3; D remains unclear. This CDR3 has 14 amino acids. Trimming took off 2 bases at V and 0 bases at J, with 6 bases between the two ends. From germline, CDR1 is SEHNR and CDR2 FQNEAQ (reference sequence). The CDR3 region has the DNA TGTGCCAGCAGCTTAACTGGAAGCACAGATACGCAGTATTTT. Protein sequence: CASSLTGSTDTQYF.

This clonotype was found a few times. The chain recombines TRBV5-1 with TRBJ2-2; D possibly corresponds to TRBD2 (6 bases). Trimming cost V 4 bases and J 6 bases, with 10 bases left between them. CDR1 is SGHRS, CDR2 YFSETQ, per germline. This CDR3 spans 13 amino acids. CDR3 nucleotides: TGCGCCAGCAGCAAGACTAGTCCCGGGGAGCTGTTTTTT. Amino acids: CASSKTSPGELFF. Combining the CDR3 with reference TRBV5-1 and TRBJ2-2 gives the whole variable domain KAGVTQTPRYLIKTRGQQVTLSCSPISGHRSVSWYQQTPGQGLQFLFEYFSETQRNKGNFPGRFSGRQFSNSRSEMNVSTLELGDSALYLCASSKTSPGELFFGEGSRLTVL.

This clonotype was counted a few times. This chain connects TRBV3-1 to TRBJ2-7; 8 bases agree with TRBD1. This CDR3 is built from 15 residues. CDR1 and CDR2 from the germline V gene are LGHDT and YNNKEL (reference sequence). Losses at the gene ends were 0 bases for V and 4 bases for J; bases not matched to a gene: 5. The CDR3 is CASSQDWTGLYEQYF. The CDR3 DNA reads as TGTGCCAGCAGCCAAGATTGGACAGGGTTATACGAGCAGTACTTC.

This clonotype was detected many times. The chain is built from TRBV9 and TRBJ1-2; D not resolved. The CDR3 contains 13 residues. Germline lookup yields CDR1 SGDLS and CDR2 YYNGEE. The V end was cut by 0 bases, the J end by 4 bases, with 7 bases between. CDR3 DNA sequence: TGTGCCAGCAGCGTAGCCTCGGGCTATGGCTACACCTTC. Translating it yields CASSVASGYGYTF. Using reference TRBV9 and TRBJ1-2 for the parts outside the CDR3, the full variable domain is DSGVTQTPKHLITATGQRVTLRCSPRSGDLSVYWYQQSLDQGLQFLIQYYNGEERAKGNILERFSAQQFPDLHSELNLSSLELGDSALYFCASSVASGYGYTFGSGTRLTVV.

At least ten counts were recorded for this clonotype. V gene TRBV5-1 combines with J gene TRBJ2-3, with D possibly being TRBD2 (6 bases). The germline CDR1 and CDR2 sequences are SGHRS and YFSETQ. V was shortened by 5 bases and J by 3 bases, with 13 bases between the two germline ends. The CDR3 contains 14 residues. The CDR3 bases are TGCGCCAGCAGGGGAGCAGGGAGGACAGATACGCAGTATTTT. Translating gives CASRGAGRTDTQYF.

Here the CDR3 DNA reads TGTGCCACCAGGGGACATCCTAATGAAAAACTGTTTTTT. Its protein product is CATRGHPNEKLFF. The rearrangement joins TRBV15 to TRBJ1-4, with a tentative D call TRBD1 (6 bases). The CDR3 covers 13 residues. Deletions cut 6 bases from V and 3 bases from J, with 8 bases between. CDR1 and CDR2 from the germline V gene are LNHNV and YYDKDF (reference sequence).